The T cell receptor beta chain described here comes from a study of blood T cell repertoires in COVID-19. Background on the study: COVID-19 samples collected from the United States, Italy and Spain covered acute and convalescent phases. T cells, B-cell-depleted T cells, or PBMCs provided the cDNA or gDNA that served as material.

Authors' analysis steps: By means of reference gene primer amplification, nucleated cell counts were estimated. Using immunoSEQ multiplex PCR, the repertoire was profiled, and TCRdb retains in-frame clones only, with some absent. Clonal size and the V and J genes are those of that table, whereas D and trimming came from the DNA. The top ten hold 2.6% of the sample, which has tens of thousands of clones, approximately 81% seen once. The CDR3 has 14 residues. Germline CDR1 MNHEY, CDR2 SVGAGI. V was pared by 0 bases and J by 8 bases, with 13 bases between. Sequences were obtained from peripheral blood. The rearrangement joins TRBV6-5 to TRBJ1-2; perhaps TRBD1 as D (5 bases). The sequence was collected from a man aged 45-60 years with acute or convalescent COVID-19. Here the CDR3 reads CASSYSFSGDGYTF. The CDR3 nucleotides read TGTGCCAGCAGTTACTCCTTTTCGGGGGACGGCTACACCTTC.